These 23 T cell receptor beta chains share one sample of origin, sequenced in a study of blood T cell repertoires in COVID-19. Clones were sequenced by immunoSEQ multiplex PCR, and TCRdb holds only the in-frame ones, with some missing. Among around 200,000 clones listed, over 75% were seen once. The specimen sequenced was peripheral blood. These receptors all come from a man aged 35 to 55 with active or convalescent COVID-19.

The J gene is TRBJ1-5, the V gene TRBV7-2; TRBD1 is a possible D gene (5 bases). Germline V gives CDR1 SGHTA, CDR2 FQGNSA. The CDR3 covers 14 residues. The germline V and J ends were trimmed by 5 bases and 7 bases, with 15 bases remaining between them. The CDR3 nucleotides read TGTGCCAGCAGCCCCCGGGGGAGGGCCCAGCCCCAGCATTTT. This sequence encodes CASSPRGRAQPQHF.

This rearrangement joins TRBV7-9 to TRBJ1-4, with TRBD1 matching over 9 bases. CDR3 length equals 17 residues. CDR1 is SEHNR, CDR2 FQNEAQ, per germline (reference sequence). V gave up 5 bases and J gave up 4 bases; unmatched junction bases: 11. The CDR3 nucleotides read TGTGCCAGCAGCACAGACAGGGGGGCCTCCTTTAATGAAAAACTGTTTTTT. Translation: CASSTDRGASFNEKLFF.

This sequence joins TRBV6-2 or TRBV6-3 and TRBJ1-5, with D tentatively TRBD1 (6 bases). Germline CDR1 reads MNHEY; CDR2 reads SVGEGT. V was shortened by 2 bases and J by 0 bases, with 17 bases between the two germline ends. The CDR3 covers 18 residues. The CDR3 region has the DNA TGTGCCAGCAGTTACCCCCATCCAGGGGCAGTTAGCAATCAGCCCCAGCATTTT. This translates into CASSYPHPGAVSNQPQHF.

This chain uses TRBV7-8 with TRBJ2-2; 8 nucleotides match TRBD2. Germline V gene sequence: CDR1 SGHVS, CDR2 FQNEAQ. The CDR3 has 16 residues. V shed 3 bases and J 4 bases; nucleotides not matched to a gene: 7. The CDR3 protein is CASSLGPSGLTGELFF. The CDR3, as DNA: TGTGCCAGCAGCTTGGGTCCTAGCGGGCTCACCGGGGAGCTGTTTTTT.

The chain carries TRBV7-9 and TRBJ1-2; 7 nucleotides match TRBD1. CDR1 is SEHNR and CDR2 is FQNEAQ in the germline V gene (reference sequence). Trimming took 5 bases from V and 5 from J; bases not matched to a gene: 5. The CDR3 covers 13 residues. The CDR3 DNA is TGTGCCAGCAGCCCGAGGGGGCGGTATGGCTACACCTTC. Translation gives CASSPRGRYGYTF.

The chain couples TRBV28 to TRBJ1-1, with D hard to call. Trimming took 7 bases from V and 4 from J, leaving 7 bases between them. In germline, CDR1 is MDHEN, CDR2 SYDVKM. CDR3 size: 11 residues. CDR3 sequence: CASKRGTEAFF. The CDR3 DNA is TGTGCCAGCAAGCGCGGCACTGAAGCTTTCTTT.

The chain employs TRBV7-2 and TRBJ2-3, with 7 positions matching TRBD1. With V trimmed by 5 bases and J by 4 bases, 3 bases remained unmatched. The CDR3 runs to 13 residues. CDR1 SGHTA and CDR2 FQGNSA come from the germline V gene. CDR3 residues: CASSPQGADTQYF. The CDR3 bases are TGTGCCAGCAGCCCGCAGGGGGCAGATACGCAGTATTTT.

The chain employs TRBV23-1 and TRBJ2-7, with 10 bases identical to TRBD1. TRBV23-1 is given ORF status, its function remaining uncertain. The CDR3 runs 17 residues. With V trimmed by 4 bases and J by 3 bases, 12 bases remained unmatched. The CDR3 DNA sequence: TGCGCCAGCAGTCCATATACCACGGGACAGGGGAACTACGAGCAGTACTTC. It is translated as CASSPYTTGQGNYEQYF.

Regarding this clone: The sample contains more than one DNA sequence encoding this CDR3. This chain links TRBV6-5 with TRBJ2-7; 9 nucleotides agree with TRBD1. V was pared by 5 bases and J by 2 bases, with 4 bases of the junction left unmatched. The CDR3 contains 14 residues. Germline loops: CDR1 MNHEY, CDR2 SVGAGI. CDR3 nucleotides: TGTGCCAGCAGTACCCGGGACAGGGCCTACGAGCAGTACTTC. Translated, it gives CASSTRDRAYEQYF.

As concerns this clone: The sample has other DNA sequences that encode this CDR3 too. The chain employs TRBV5-1 and TRBJ2-3, with 8 bases matching TRBD1. Germline assignment: CDR1 SGHRS and CDR2 YFSETQ. CDR3 length: 14 residues. The ends lost 4 bases at V and 1 base at J; junction bases unmatched: 2. CDR3 coding DNA: TGCGCCAGCAGCACGGGACAGGGCACAGATACGCAGTATTTT. Protein: CASSTGQGTDTQYF.

This chain joins TRBV19 and TRBJ1-1; tentative D call: TRBD1 (6 bases). V was cut by 5 bases and J by 1 base, with 11 bases left in between. CDR1 LNHDA and CDR2 SQIVND come from the germline V gene (reference sequence). This CDR3 has 14 residues. CDR3 region: CASSWDTKNTEAFF. The CDR3 DNA sequence: TGTGCCAGTAGTTGGGACACTAAGAACACTGAAGCTTTCTTT.

The V call is TRBV19, the J call TRBJ1-3; 8 positions agree with TRBD1. The CDR3 has 15 amino acids. The germline gives CDR1 LNHDA, CDR2 SQIVND (reference sequence). J gave up 7 bases and V 4 bases, and 9 bases lay outside the gene matches. CDR3 region: CASSTYPGQENTIYF. CDR3 nucleotide sequence: TGTGCCAGTAGTACATATCCGGGACAGGAGAACACCATATATTTT.

The CDR3 nucleotides read TGTGCCAGTAGTAATCGTTTTGGAGGGGCTAGCGGGGCCCAGGCTGGGGCCAACGTCCTGACTTTC. Its protein is CASSNRFGGASGAQAGANVLTF. The chain is built from TRBV19 and TRBJ2-6; the match to TRBD2 covers 9 bases. Losses at the gene ends were 4 bases for V and 2 bases for J; bases not matched to a gene: 21. The CDR3 has 22 amino acids. Germline loops: CDR1 LNHDA, CDR2 SQIVND (reference sequence).

The chain joins TRBV10-3 to TRBJ1-4, with D perhaps matching TRBD1 (6 bases). There are 12 residues in the CDR3. The V end lost 5 bases, the J end lost 15 bases, and 16 bases lay between the germline ends. Germline V gene lookup returns CDR1 ENHRY and CDR2 SYGVKD. The CDR3 DNA sequence: TGTGCCATCAGTTTAAACGACAGGACGGTGTTTTTT. This codes for CAISLNDRTVFF.

This clone was seen only once. The J gene is TRBJ2-7, the V gene TRBV3-1 (or the pseudogene TRBV3-2); TRBD1 agrees at 9 bases. CDR1 LGHDT and CDR2 YNNKEL come from the germline V gene (reference sequence). The junction had 5 bases not matched to a gene; V was cut back by 0 bases and J by 2 bases. The CDR3 has 16 amino acids. CDR3 DNA: TGTGCCAGCAGCCAAGATCAGGGACAGGGACCCTACGAGCAGTACTTC. It is translated as CASSQDQGQGPYEQYF.

This chain connects TRBV7-8 to TRBJ1-5, with D unresolved. V lost 4 bases to trimming and J lost 11 bases, with 9 bases between them. The CDR3 loop spans 11 amino acids. Germline V gives CDR1 SGHVS, CDR2 FQNEAQ. CDR3 nucleotide sequence: TGTGCCAGCAGCTCGGGGTGGGCCCAGCATTTT. It encodes CASSSGWAQHF.

CDR3 region: CASSGRQGSNTDTQYF. The CDR3 region has the DNA TGCGCCAGCAGTGGGAGACAGGGTTCGAACACAGATACGCAGTATTTT. J is TRBJ2-3 and V is TRBV10-1, with TRBD1 identical over 7 bases. J was trimmed by 2 bases and V by 4 bases; bases with no gene match: 9. Germline CDR1 reads WNHNN; CDR2 reads SYGVQD (reference sequence). The CDR3 loop spans 16 amino acids.

The chain is built from TRBV18 and TRBJ2-7; 7 nucleotides line up with TRBD1. This CDR3 comprises 13 residues. Trimming removed 2 bases from V and 5 bases from J; junction bases left unmatched: 3. Germline-derived CDR1 and CDR2 are KGHSH and LQKENI. The CDR3 sequence: CASSPGQVHEQYF. As DNA, the CDR3 is TGTGCCAGCTCACCAGGACAGGTCCACGAGCAGTACTTC.

The chain combines TRBV6-2 or TRBV6-3 with TRBJ1-2; TRBD1 matches 8 bases. V trimming: 1 base; J trimming: 6 bases; junction bases outside the gene matches: 13. The CDR3 has 17 residues. Germline V CDR1 and CDR2: MNHEY, SVGEGT. The CDR3 protein is CASSYLRPDREYNGYTF. The CDR3 nucleotides read TGTGCCAGCAGTTACTTACGACCGGACAGGGAGTATAATGGCTACACCTTC.

This clone showed up just once. Here the CDR3 reads CASSEQGAGELFF. DNA of the CDR3: TGTGCCAGCAGTGAACAGGGGGCCGGGGAGCTGTTTTTT. The J gene is TRBJ2-2, the V gene TRBV25-1, with 7 nucleotides matching TRBD1. This CDR3 contains 13 residues. Per germline, CDR1 MGHDK and CDR2 SYGVNS. The J segment lost 6 bases and the V segment lost 2 bases, leaving 0 bases of the junction unmatched.

The chain is built from TRBV19 and TRBJ1-5; D gene uncertain. There are 12 residues in the CDR3. Trimming removed 5 bases from V and 5 bases from J, with 7 bases in between. Germline values: CDR1 LNHDA, CDR2 SQIVND (reference sequence). The CDR3 bases are TGTGCCAGTAGTTTCGTAGATCAGCCCCAGCATTTT. This gives the protein CASSFVDQPQHF.

V and J are TRBV19 and TRBJ1-2, with 10 bases fitting TRBD1. Trimming at V came to 4 bases and at J to 6 bases, leaving 5 bases not matched to a gene. The CDR3 totals 14 residues. Germline-derived CDR1 and CDR2 are LNHDA and SQIVND (reference sequence). As DNA, the CDR3 is TGTGCCAGTAGTAGACTCGGACAGGGGGATGGCTACACCTTC. This codes for CASSRLGQGDGYTF.

The genes are TRBV5-4 and TRBJ2-5; 7 bases line up with TRBD2. Germline loops: CDR1 SGHNT, CDR2 YYREEE (reference sequence). J was trimmed by 14 bases and V by 0 bases; bases with no gene match: 13. The CDR3 is made up of 14 amino acids. In DNA form, the CDR3 reads TGTGCCAGCAGCTTGGGGGCTAGCGGAGGACAAACATACTTC. Its translation is CASSLGASGGQTYF. The entire variable domain, with the rest obtained from reference TRBV5-4 and TRBJ2-5, is as follows: ETGVTQSPTHLIKTRGQQVTLRCSSQSGHNTVSWYQQALGQGPQFIFQYYREEENGRGNFPPRFSGLQFPNYSSELNVNALELDDSALYLCASSLGASGGQTYFGPGTRLLVL.